Each of the 10 T cell receptor beta chains below was sequenced from the same sample in a study of STAT5B mutations in CD4+ large granular lymphocyte leukemia. The protocol was immunoSEQ multiplex PCR, while the TCRdb copy is restricted to in-frame clones and leaves out a portion. Among roughly 23,000 clones, 82% were seen once, and the ten largest hold 8.6%. The sequenced sample consisted of CD4+ T cells from blood buffy coats. These receptors were obtained from a human donor in good health.

V usage is TRBV7-2 and J usage is TRBJ2-5, with D maybe TRBD2 (6 bases). Germline-derived CDR1 and CDR2 are SGHTA and FQGNSA. Trimming left V 5 bases short and J 2 bases short, with 15 bases between. The CDR3 is 15 residues long. The CDR3 bases are TGTGCCAGCAGCGTCGCTGCGGGGTTACAAGAGACCCAGTACTTC. The encoded protein is CASSVAAGLQETQYF. The variable domain in full, with the rest retrieved from reference TRBV7-2 and TRBJ2-5, is GAGVSQSPSNKVTEKGKDVELRCDPISGHTALYWYRQSLGQGLEFLIYFQGNSAPDKSGLPSDRFSAERTGGSVSTLTIQRTQQEDSAVYLCASSVAAGLQETQYFGPGTRLLVL.

The table lists this clone with a count of one. The chain recombines TRBV7-2 with TRBJ2-5; 9 bases are shared with TRBD1. V trimming: 5 bases; J trimming: 3 bases; junction bases outside the gene matches: 4. This CDR3 region has 14 residues. CDR1 and CDR2 (germline): SGHTA, FQGNSA. CDR3 sequence: CASSQGQGKETQYF. CDR3 nucleotide sequence: TGTGCCAGCAGCCAAGGACAGGGGAAAGAGACCCAGTACTTC.

By share, this clone counts as medium-sized. The V and J genes are TRBV7-2 and TRBJ1-5, with no clear D. V was pared by 3 bases and J by 7 bases, with 13 bases between. There are 14 residues in the CDR3. The germline CDR1 and CDR2 sequences are SGHTA and FQGNSA. CDR3 in DNA: TGTGCCAGCAGCTTGGGGTCCGGGATGCAGCCCCAGCATTTT. This sequence encodes CASSLGSGMQPQHF.

This chain uses TRBV18 with TRBJ2-2, with TRBD1 identical over 10 bases. This CDR3 comprises 16 residues. CDR1 and CDR2 from the germline V gene are KGHSH and LQKENI. With 6 bases clipped from V and 2 bases from J, the junction kept 6 bases outside the gene matches. CDR3 in amino acids: CASSLGQGVNTGELFF. CDR3 bases: TGTGCCAGCTCCCTCGGACAGGGGGTAAACACCGGGGAGCTGTTTTTT.

The V call is TRBV7-9, the J call TRBJ2-7; D is undetermined. Germline CDR1 and CDR2: SEHNR and FQNEAQ (reference sequence). The CDR3 covers 16 residues. Trimming left V 4 bases short and J 5 bases short, with 21 bases between. Written as DNA, the CDR3 is TGTGCCAGCAGCTATCGACCCTTGGGCCAACCTAACGAGCAGTACTTC. Translated: CASSYRPLGQPNEQYF. Looking up the rest from reference TRBV7-9 and TRBJ2-7 gives the full variable domain: DTGVSQNPRHKITKRGQNVTFRCDPISEHNRLYWYRQTLGQGPEFLTYFQNEAQLEKSRLLSDRFSAERPKGSFSTLEIQRTEQGDSAMYLCASSYRPLGQPNEQYFGPGTRLTVT.

The rearrangement joins TRBV4-3 to TRBJ2-6, with 7 bases identical to TRBD1. Germline CDR1 reads LGHNA; CDR2 reads YSLEER. CDR3 length: 17 amino acids. V shed 1 base and J 2 bases; nucleotides not matched to a gene: 5. Here the CDR3 reads CASSQGDREPGANVLTF. For the CDR3, the DNA is TGCGCCAGCAGCCAAGGTGACAGGGAACCTGGGGCCAACGTCCTGACTTTC.

This clone was observed a handful of times. V is TRBV4-1 and J is TRBJ1-4; D may be TRBD1 (6 bases). Looked up from germline, CDR1 is MGHRA and CDR2 is YSYEKL. The length of the CDR3 is 16 residues. V lost 0 bases and J 5 bases, leaving 13 bases between the germline ends. The CDR3 spells CASSQDFGQTNEKLFF. The DNA of the CDR3 is TGCGCCAGCAGCCAAGATTTTGGACAGACCAATGAAAAACTGTTTTTT.

The chain joins TRBV5-8 to TRBJ2-5; 12 bases line up with TRBD2. Germline CDR1 reads SGHTS; CDR2 reads YDEGEE. This CDR3 spans 15 amino acids. V was pared by 4 bases and J by 1 base, with 2 bases of the junction left unmatched. The CDR3 bases are TGTGCCAGCAGCCCGGGACTAGCGGGCCAAGAGACCCAGTACTTC. It yields the protein CASSPGLAGQETQYF.

This clone was detected a few times. The chain joins TRBV2 to TRBJ1-1; TRBD1 aligns across 7 bases. Germline-derived CDR1 and CDR2 are SNHLY and FYNNEI. V trimming: 4 bases; J trimming: 5 bases; junction bases outside the gene matches: 4. This CDR3 has 13 residues. This CDR3 reads CASSVQGGTEAFF. The DNA of the CDR3 is TGTGCCAGCAGTGTCCAGGGGGGGACTGAAGCTTTCTTT.

The chain couples TRBV7-3 to TRBJ2-1, with D possibly called TRBD1 or TRBD2 (6 bases each). This CDR3 contains 14 residues. In germline, CDR1 is SGHTA, CDR2 FQGTGA. V lost 4 bases to trimming and J lost 10 bases, with 17 bases between them. The CDR3 DNA sequence: TGTGCCAGCAGCTCGAGGGGGGAGGTAGGGGAGCAGTTCTTC. Amino acid sequence: CASSSRGEVGEQFF.